This entry lists 8 T cell receptor beta chains sequenced from one sample in a study of T cells in Graves' hyperthyroidism and ophthalmopathy. Template material for amplifying TCR beta CDR3 regions consisted of RNA transcripts. First-round RT-PCR targeting the TCR CDR3 was performed with the HTBI primer set. TCRdb reprocessed the multiplex PCR reads with MiXCR, giving one entry per CDR3 protein. Here the sample spans some 350,000 distinct CDR3 sequences, roughly 15% being singletons. Sequenced material: blood. The receptors here all came from a woman aged 55-69 years with Graves' ophthalmopathy.

A few counts support this clonotype. The rearrangement joins TRBV7-9 to TRBJ2-4; no clear D gene. This CDR3 comprises 15 residues. In germline, CDR1 is SEHNR, CDR2 FQNEAQ (reference sequence). The V end lost 5 bases, the J end lost 0 bases, and 11 bases lay between the germline ends. The CDR3 DNA is TGTGCCAGCAGCCCATCGACCTTAGCCAAAAACATTCAGTACTTC. It translates to CASSPSTLAKNIQYF. Filled out from reference TRBV7-9 and TRBJ2-4, the complete variable domain reads DTGVSQNPRHKITKRGQNVTFRCDPISEHNRLYWYRQTLGQGPEFLTYFQNEAQLEKSRLLSDRFSAERPKGSFSTLEIQRTEQGDSAMYLCASSPSTLAKNIQYFGAGTRLSVL.

This clonotype was observed a handful of times. The chain couples TRBV4-1 to TRBJ2-2; maybe TRBD1 (6 bases). CDR3 length: 16 amino acids. Germline values: CDR1 MGHRA, CDR2 YSYEKL. The V gene lost 0 bases and the J gene lost 4 bases, with 12 bases spanning the gap. CDR3 sequence reads: CASSQDPGHITGELFF. In nucleotides, the CDR3 is TGCGCCAGCAGCCAAGATCCGGGACACATCACCGGGGAGCTGTTTTTT.

The table lists this clonotype with a few counts. The chain joins TRBV5-1 to TRBJ2-2; 7 positions agree with TRBD1. From germline, CDR1 is SGHRS and CDR2 YFSETQ. The CDR3 spans 14 residues. The J segment lost 7 bases and the V segment lost 1 base, leaving 4 bases of the junction unmatched. The CDR3 DNA follows: TGCGCCAGCAGCTTGTTAGGGGGCGGCGGGGAGCTGTTTTTT. Its translation: CASSLLGGGGELFF.

CDR3 sequence: CASTGGDFKGQFF. DNA of the CDR3: TGTGCCAGCACGGGGGGGGACTTCAAGGGGCAGTTCTTC. The chain uses TRBV28 and TRBJ2-1, with 8 bases fitting TRBD2. The CDR3 totals 13 residues. The germline CDR1 and CDR2 sequences are MDHEN and SYDVKM. V was pared by 7 bases and J by 12 bases, with 11 bases of the junction left unmatched.

This chain joins TRBV30 and TRBJ2-5; the D is unclear. CDR3 size: 13 residues. Germline V lookup: CDR1 GTSNPN, CDR2 SVGIG (reference sequence). Between the trimmed V and J ends, which lost 2 bases and 5 bases, there was a span of 12 bases. CDR3 in amino acids: CAWSLKGPETQYF. The CDR3 region has the DNA TGTGCCTGGAGTCTTAAGGGTCCGGAGACCCAGTACTTC.

To note about this clonotype: A much bigger clone sits one base away, suggesting this may be a read error. The V call is TRBV20-1, the J call TRBJ2-3; 7 bases match TRBD2. With V trimmed by 6 bases and J by 1 base, 4 bases remained unmatched. Germline CDR1 reads DFQATT; CDR2 reads SNEGSKA (reference sequence). This CDR3 spans 13 amino acids. CDR3 sequence: CSALRGGTDTQYF. The CDR3 nucleotides read TGCAGTGCCCTACGGGGGGGCACAGATACGCAGTATTTT.

This clonotype was recorded many times. The chain joins TRBV7-9 to TRBJ2-7; D call uncertain. The CDR3 length is 12 residues. CDR1 is SEHNR and CDR2 is FQNEAQ in the germline V gene (reference sequence). Trimming cost V 3 bases and J 6 bases, with 9 bases left between them. The CDR3 loop reads CASSFRWSEQYF. As DNA, the CDR3 is TGTGCCAGCAGCTTCCGGTGGTCCGAGCAGTACTTC.

CDR3 in amino acids: CASSRDSYGYTF. The CDR3 region has the DNA TGTGCCAGCAGCCGGGACAGCTATGGCTACACCTTC. This rearrangement joins TRBV6-1 to TRBJ1-2, with 7 bases matching TRBD1. After removal of 6 bases from V and 4 bases from J, the junction contained 2 bases not matched to a gene. The CDR3 extends over 12 amino acids. CDR1 MNHNS and CDR2 SASEGT come from the germline V gene.